The clone carrying this TCR beta chain was found a few times. Its antigen is unknown. The data stem from a study of T-cell reconstitution after alpha-beta-depleted transplantation in children. Study findings and constraints: About two months after transplant, alpha-beta T cells reportedly came from several hundred expanded graft clones. It was newly produced T cells that mostly accounted for T-cell counts and diversity one year after transplant.

With 5 bases removed from V and 7 bases from J, the gap between germline ends came to 20 bases. The CDR3 consists of 15 residues. TCRbeta library preparation incorporated unique molecular identifiers. TCRdb passed the PCR reads through MiXCR, listing each CDR3 protein once. The table lists about 980,000 distinct CDR3 sequences, about 31% of them singletons, with roughly 27% in the top ten. This chain uses TRBV12-3 or TRBV12-4 with TRBJ1-1, with a possible D match to TRBD1 (5 bases). The receptor was isolated from a boy under two years old who had a stem cell transplant for SCID, so the T cells may come from the graft donor. The sample was PBMCs, mostly from graft donor cells, taken 360 days after TCRalphabeta/CD19-depleted stem cell transplant. The CDR3 DNA follows: TGTGCCAGCAGTCCTCGCAGGGTTGTTTTAGGTGAAGCTTTCTTT. Protein: CASSPRRVVLGEAFF.